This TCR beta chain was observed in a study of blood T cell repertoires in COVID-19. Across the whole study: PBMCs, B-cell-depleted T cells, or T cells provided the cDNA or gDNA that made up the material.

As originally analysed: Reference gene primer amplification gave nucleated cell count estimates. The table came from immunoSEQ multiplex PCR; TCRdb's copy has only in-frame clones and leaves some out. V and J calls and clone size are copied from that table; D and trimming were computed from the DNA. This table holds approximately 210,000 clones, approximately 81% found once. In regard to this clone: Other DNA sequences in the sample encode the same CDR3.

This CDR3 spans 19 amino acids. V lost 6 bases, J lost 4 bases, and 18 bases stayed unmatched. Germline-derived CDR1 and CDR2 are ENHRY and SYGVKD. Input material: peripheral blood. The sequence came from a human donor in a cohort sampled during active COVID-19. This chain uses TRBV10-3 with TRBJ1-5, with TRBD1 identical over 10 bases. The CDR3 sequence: CAISDRGGTGATVNQPQHF. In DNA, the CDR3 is TGTGCCATCAGCGATCGTGGCGGGACAGGGGCCACTGTTAATCAGCCCCAGCATTTT.